These T cell receptor beta chains were read from a single sample in a study of blood T cells in healthy people across ages. One entry per CDR3 protein, called by TCRdb with MiXCR from the 5' RACE reads. The sample contains over 700,000 distinct CDR3 sequences, around a quarter of which appear only once. This sample was shared with a second study, whose subject was T cells of mothers and their children.

The sequenced sample was blood. The receptor set was obtained from a boy under 18 in good health. Both conserved end residues are part of each CDR3. Fields, in order: clone size, V gene, D gene, J gene, CDR3 protein, CDR3 DNA. The D gene is left open where the match is weak. Part of the rows lack a size; the others show once, few, many or a class for expanded clones.

>.|TRBV21-1|.|TRBJ2-1
CASSKAGTGGNYNEQFF
TGTGCCAGCAGCAAAGCAGGAACAGGGGGTAACTACAATGAGCAGTTCTTC
>.|TRBV29-1|.|TRBJ2-5
CSVEDRQKSTQYF
TGCAGCGTTGAAGATCGACAGAAATCAACCCAGTACTTC
>.|TRBV5-1|TRBD2|TRBJ2-5
CASSTGLAGEQETQYF
TGCGCCAGCAGCACCGGACTAGCGGGGGAACAAGAGACCCAGTACTTC
>.|TRBV7-3|.|TRBJ1-1
CASSLTGQYTEAFF
TGTGCCAGCAGCTTAACGGGTCAGTACACTGAAGCTTTCTTT
>.|TRBV20-1|.|TRBJ2-7
CSARALQGLDYEQYF
TGCAGTGCTAGAGCCCTTCAGGGACTGGACTACGAGCAGTACTTC
>.|TRBV3-1|.|TRBJ1-3
CASSQDRRTSSGNTIYF
TGTGCCAGCAGCCAAGATCGTCGAACTAGCTCTGGAAACACCATATATTTT
>many|TRBV5-1|.|TRBJ1-2
CASSFDSNYGYTF
TGCGCCAGCAGCTTCGACAGTAACTATGGCTACACCTTC
>.|TRBV29-1|.|TRBJ1-2
CSVGAASNYGYTF
TGCAGCGTTGGGGCTGCCTCTAACTATGGCTACACCTTC
>.|TRBV7-9|TRBD2|TRBJ2-5
CASSLDSNGGKTQYF
TGTGCCAGCAGCTTAGACTCTAACGGGGGGAAGACCCAGTACTTC
>once|TRBV14|.|TRBJ1-2
CASSPTPAAGNGYTF
TGTGCCAGCAGCCCTACACCGGCTGCCGGCAATGGCTACACCTTC
>few|TRBV3-1|TRBD1|TRBJ1-6
CASKGQGDYNSPLHF
TGTGCCAGCAAGGGACAGGGAGATTACAATTCACCCCTCCACTTT
>.|TRBV11-2|.|TRBJ2-4
CASSLIQGRLAKNIQYF
TGTGCCAGCAGCTTGATACAGGGACGTTTAGCCAAAAACATTCAGTACTTC
>many|TRBV6-5|.|TRBJ1-3
CASRAPSGNTIYF
TGTGCCAGCCGGGCCCCCTCTGGAAACACCATATATTTT
>.|TRBV7-9|.|TRBJ1-4
CASSPGSSSEKLFF
TGTGCCAGCAGCCCTGGTTCCTCTAGTGAAAAACTGTTTTTT
>.|TRBV29-1|TRBD2|TRBJ2-1
CSLGGSYNEQFF
TGCAGCCTGGGAGGGTCCTACAATGAGCAGTTCTTC
>few|TRBV2|.|TRBJ1-2
CASVLGIGNGYTF
TGTGCCAGCGTTCTGGGTATCGGGAATGGCTACACCTTC